This TCR beta chain is drawn from a study of cytotoxic CD8 clonotypes in ibrutinib-treated CLL (TCRdb year 2021). As for the study more broadly: The cohort included roughly 15 treatment-naive and eleven to twelve relapsed/refractory patients; 17 were IGHV unmutated. Responses were partial in around 24 patients and complete in 2; after median about 63 months follow-up, roughly 15 stayed in remission and some twelve progressed. Samples at response were collected after a median of about 13 months of treatment, with a range of roughly 6 to 40 months. On average, each sample yielded around 250,000 productive templates and about 94,000 productive rearrangements. Longitudinal samples were available for about 30% of the roughly 86 trial participants. Cryopreserved peripheral blood mononuclear cells were obtained before treatment, at response, and at either sustained remission or disease progression. Patients were still on ibrutinib when every remission and progressive disease sample was collected.

The paper as a whole reports these results and caveats: Baseline clonality was found to be higher than that of age-matched healthy donors and was strongly correlated with circulating CD8+ T-cell counts. Sampling times were not matched between patients in sustained remission and patients whose disease was progressing, and lymph node repertoires were not examined. Clonality rose at ibrutinib response, remained stable during sustained remission, and dropped back toward baseline at progression. Public clonotypes were rare and either shrank or stayed stable during treatment, and the rise in clonality at ibrutinib response reflected expansion of private clonotypes.

Cut back by 2 bases and 9 bases, the V and J ends lie 21 bases apart. The CDR3 has 16 amino acids, counting the end cysteine and phenylalanine. The sequence is cut down to CDR3 DNA, 48 bases in frame from base 1. CDR1 and CDR2, looked up from the germline V gene, are SGHAT and FQNNGV. On a MiSeq, deep resolution sequencing aimed for a depth between 1 in 1 million and 1 in 200,000 T cells, with each clonotype covered approximately 10x on average. The immunoSEQ hsTCRB Kit was used to generate the TCR beta libraries. The authors' pipeline ran thus. ImmunoSEQ Data Assistant and ImmunoSEQ Analyzer were used for data analysis, and V, D and J genes were assigned according to IMGT definitions. Clonality was computed as one minus normalized Shannon entropy of productive rearrangement frequencies, ranging from 0 to 1. Only overrepresented clonotypes making up at least 0.05% of each patient's repertoire were included in the public clonotype analysis. Repertoires from some twelve age-matched healthy donors in immuneACCESS were used as clonality controls. The table comes from immuneACCESS by way of TCRdb, which keeps in-frame sequences with V and J called. Part of the clones is missing from these tables; in studies checked, under half for an unresolved V gene and the rest for unknown reasons. The DNA gave D and trimming, while V, J and clone size come from that table. This sample has fewer than 400,000 clones in its table, and 67% of those were observed once. The ten most abundant clones make up 5% to 6.5% of the sample.

For TCR beta library preparation, around 1.8 micrograms of genomic DNA were extracted from the cryopreserved PBMCs. Longitudinal blood samples from CLL patients on ibrutinib monotherapy were analyzed using high-throughput TCR beta sequencing. The patients were enrolled in a single-center, open-label phase 2 trial of ibrutinib monotherapy. For this clone: The antigen it binds to is not known. Base-call qualities are not available, and no considerably larger clone is one nucleotide away.

The sequences come from PBMCs, collected after 36 months of ibrutinib treatment. The sequence is built from TRBV11-2 and TRBJ2-3; the D gene is perhaps TRBD1 or TRBD2, as each covers 6 bases. The sequence was collected from a human donor with chronic lymphocytic leukemia. The CDR3 region reads CASSLQGGPGPETQYF. At the DNA level, the sequence is TGTGCCAGCAGCTTACAAGGGGGGCCCGGCCCGGAGACGCAGTATTTT.